The next 12 T cell receptor beta chains were all read from a single sample in a study of CD8 T cells in Susac syndrome. The authors reverse transcribed 0.5 to 1 ug RNA with random hexamers. A single record per CDR3 protein comes from TCRdb applying MiXCR to the immunoSEQ multiplex PCR reads. The table has some 200,000 distinct CDR3 sequences, roughly 90% seen once. Material: CD8+ T cells from PBMCs. Every receptor here comes from a human donor with multiple sclerosis.

V usage is TRBV24-1 and J usage is TRBJ1-1; unclear D gene. Trimming cost V 4 bases and J 2 bases, with 4 bases left between them. This CDR3 comprises 12 residues. CDR1 and CDR2 (germline): KGHDR, SFDVKD. CDR3 bases: TGTGCCACCAGTGACCATAACACTGAAGCTTTCTTT. It translates to CATSDHNTEAFF.

This chain uses TRBV10-3 with TRBJ2-3, with D perhaps TRBD1 or TRBD2 (5 bases each). The CDR3 totals 14 residues. With 11 bases removed from V and 0 bases from J, the gap between germline ends came to 15 bases. Germline lookup yields CDR1 ENHRY and CDR2 SYGVKD. The CDR3 DNA reads TGTGCCGTCCGGGACCCAGCTAGCACAGATACGCAGTATTTT. This codes for CAVRDPASTDTQYF.

The rearrangement links TRBV2 to TRBJ2-7, with 7 bases matching TRBD1. CDR1 and CDR2 (germline): SNHLY, FYNNEI. The CDR3 is 14 residues long. The ends lost 6 bases at V and 7 bases at J; junction bases unmatched: 12. The CDR3 nucleotides read TGTGCCAGCAGACTTGGTCCCGGGACAGCAGAGCAGTACTTC. This sequence encodes CASRLGPGTAEQYF.

V usage is TRBV30 and J usage is TRBJ2-3; D may be TRBD1 (8 bases). This CDR3 has 12 amino acids. From germline, CDR1 is GTSNPN and CDR2 SVGIG (reference sequence). V gave up 5 bases and J gave up 6 bases, with 12 bases separating them. The CDR3 sequence is CAWDRGGDTQYF. The CDR3 region has the DNA TGTGCCTGGGACAGGGGAGGGGATACGCAGTATTTT. The full variable domain, completed using reference TRBV30 and TRBJ2-3, is SQTIHQWPATLVQPVGSPLSLECTVEGTSNPNLYWYRQAAGRGLQLLFYSVGIGQISSEVPQNLSASRPQDRQFILSSKKLLLSDSGFYLCAWDRGGDTQYFGPGTRLTVL.

The V call is TRBV9, the J call TRBJ1-4, with D unclear. Germline V gene data show CDR1 as SGDLS and CDR2 as YYNGEE. CDR3 length: 15 residues. V lost 3 bases to trimming and J lost 0 bases, with 9 bases between them. CDR3: CASSETASTNEKLFF. CDR3 bases: TGTGCCAGCAGCGAAACAGCCTCAACTAATGAAAAACTGTTTTTT.

The rearrangement joins TRBV15 to TRBJ2-1; TRBD2 agrees at 7 bases. The CDR3 covers 17 residues. Germline V lookup: CDR1 LNHNV, CDR2 YYDKDF (reference sequence). With 1 base clipped from V and 8 bases from J, the junction kept 14 bases outside the gene matches. The CDR3, as DNA: TGTGCCACCAGCAGAGCCCTACCCCCGGCCAGCGGGGATGAGCAGTTCTTC. Protein sequence: CATSRALPPASGDEQFF.

V gene TRBV6-2 or TRBV6-3 combines with J gene TRBJ2-3; D is unresolved. V was pared by 0 bases and J by 4 bases, with 8 bases between. The CDR3 is made up of 14 amino acids. CDR1 is MNHEY and CDR2 is SVGEGT in the germline V gene. The CDR3 spells CASSYSMGSDTQYF. CDR3 bases: TGTGCCAGCAGTTACTCGATGGGGTCAGATACGCAGTATTTT.

J is TRBJ1-6 and V is TRBV7-6; 7 bases agree with TRBD1. The trim removed 6 bases at V and 8 bases at J, leaving 4 bases unmatched. Germline lookup yields CDR1 SGHVS and CDR2 FNYEAQ. This CDR3 has 13 residues. CDR3 in amino acids: CASRQGSDSPLHF. The CDR3 region has the DNA TGTGCCAGCAGACAGGGGAGTGATTCACCCCTCCACTTT. The entire variable domain, with the rest obtained from reference TRBV7-6 and TRBJ1-6, is as follows: GAGVSQSPRYKVTKRGQDVALRCDPISGHVSLYWYRQALGQGPEFLTYFNYEAQQDKSGLPNDRFSAERPEGSISTLTIQRTEQRDSAMYRCASRQGSDSPLHFGNGTRLTVT.

The chain uses TRBV29-1 and TRBJ2-1, with TRBD2 identical over 7 bases. Germline assignment: CDR1 SQVTM and CDR2 ANQGSEA. This CDR3 is 14 amino acids long. The ends lost 4 bases at V and 0 bases at J; junction bases unmatched: 3. Here the CDR3 DNA reads TGCAGCGTTGGTGGCGGGAGCTCCTACAATGAGCAGTTCTTC. Protein: CSVGGGSSYNEQFF.

J is TRBJ2-5 and V is TRBV7-9; 13 bases match TRBD2. Germline CDR1 is SEHNR and CDR2 is FQNEAQ (reference sequence). CDR3 size: 17 residues. With V trimmed by 4 bases and J by 2 bases, 7 bases remained unmatched. The CDR3 region has the DNA TGTGCCAGCAGCTATCGGACTAGCGGGGGAGCACAAGAGACCCAGTACTTC. It yields the protein CASSYRTSGGAQETQYF.

The V gene is TRBV6-1, the J gene TRBJ1-1; D gene unclear. Trimming took 3 bases from V and 6 from J, leaving 11 bases between them. The germline CDR1 and CDR2 sequences are MNHNS and SASEGT. CDR3 length: 13 amino acids. This chain's CDR3 is CASSESPRPEAFF. For the CDR3, the DNA is TGTGCCAGCAGTGAGTCCCCCCGGCCTGAAGCTTTCTTT.

This clonotype appeared a single time. The CDR3 sequence is CASSATGADTYEQYF. The CDR3 bases are TGTGCCAGCAGCGCGACGGGAGCGGACACCTACGAGCAGTACTTC. The chain recombines TRBV9 with TRBJ2-7, with a tentative D call TRBD2 (6 bases). This CDR3 contains 15 residues. V was clipped by 3 bases and J by 2 bases, with 15 bases between them. Per the germline V gene, CDR1 is SGDLS and CDR2 is YYNGEE.